These 18 T cell receptor beta chains were all obtained from the same sample, sequenced in a study of control samples from healthy donors and cancer patients. The table came from immunoSEQ multiplex PCR; TCRdb's copy has only in-frame clones and leaves some out. The sample has almost 85,000 clones; 94% are singletons. The specimen sequenced was blood. These receptors all come from a woman aged 18-30 years in good health.

The chain carries TRBV5-1 and TRBJ2-3, with 7 bases fitting TRBD1. There are 12 residues in the CDR3. The trim removed 4 bases at V and 6 bases at J, leaving 2 bases unmatched. Germline-derived CDR1 and CDR2 are SGHRS and YFSETQ. The CDR3 region is CASSMDRDTQYF. CDR3 bases: TGCGCCAGCAGCATGGACAGGGATACGCAGTATTTT.

This chain joins TRBV28 and TRBJ2-7; D call uncertain. CDR3 length: 12 residues. CDR1 MDHEN and CDR2 SYDVKM come from the germline V gene. V was trimmed by 7 bases and J by 3 bases, leaving 10 bases between them. The CDR3 DNA reads as TGTGCCAGCACCCAAGGAGTCTACGAGCAGTACTTC. Translation gives CASTQGVYEQYF.

For this clone: Its ends do not fully match the called genes, so a read error is possible. The chain uses TRBV10-1 and TRBJ2-4; the D is unclear. The CDR3 covers 8 residues. Germline V gene lookup returns CDR1 WNHNN and CDR2 SYGVQD (reference sequence). The CDR3 here is CASRDVSF. The CDR3 DNA sequence: TGCGCCAGCAGGGACGTCTCCTTC.

The chain joins TRBV27 to TRBJ1-2, with a possible D match to TRBD1 (6 bases). The CDR3 length is 16 residues. Germline V gives CDR1 MNHEY, CDR2 SMNVEV (reference sequence). Deletions cut 7 bases from V and 2 bases from J, with 20 bases between. CDR3 bases: TGTGCCAGCAAATATACTTTCAGGGGCGACAACTATGGCTACACCTTC. Its translation is CASKYTFRGDNYGYTF.

The CDR3 nucleotides read TGTGCCACCAGTCGGGTCACAGGGGGCGGCGAGACCCAGTACTTC. It yields the protein CATSRVTGGGETQYF. The chain couples TRBV24-1 to TRBJ2-5; the match to TRBD1 covers 9 bases. Germline V lookup: CDR1 KGHDR, CDR2 SFDVKD. The CDR3 covers 15 residues. J was trimmed by 5 bases and V by 6 bases; bases with no gene match: 9.

The chain combines TRBV3-1 (or the pseudogene TRBV3-2) with TRBJ1-1; 8 bases are shared with TRBD1. The CDR3 is 14 residues long. V trimming: 2 bases; J trimming: 5 bases; junction bases outside the gene matches: 4. Germline CDR1 reads LGHDT; CDR2 reads YNNKEL (reference sequence). The CDR3 loop reads CASSQQQGGTEAFF. The CDR3 DNA is TGTGCCAGCAGCCAACAACAGGGGGGGACTGAAGCTTTCTTT.

The chain employs TRBV11-3 and TRBJ1-1; no firm D call. Trimming left V 0 bases short and J 8 bases short, with 10 bases between. This CDR3 spans 13 amino acids. Per germline, CDR1 SGHNT and CDR2 YENEEA. The CDR3 sequence: CASSLEGGSEAFF. Written as DNA, the CDR3 is TGTGCCAGCAGCTTAGAAGGAGGGTCCGAAGCTTTCTTT.

The chain couples TRBV7-3 to TRBJ1-4, with D uncertain. The CDR3 is made up of 15 amino acids. CDR1 and CDR2 from the germline V gene are SGHTA and FQGTGA. V was cut by 2 bases and J by 8 bases, with 15 bases left in between. DNA for the CDR3: TGTGCCAGCAGCTTACCCGGGGTCAGGAGGGAAAAACTGTTTTTT. It is translated as CASSLPGVRREKLFF.

The V gene is TRBV15, the J gene TRBJ1-5; TRBD1 matches 9 bases. With V trimmed by 4 bases and J by 9 bases, 4 bases remained unmatched. This CDR3 contains 13 residues. Germline V gene sequence: CDR1 LNHNV, CDR2 YYDKDF (reference sequence). Here the CDR3 reads CATSINRGRPQHF. CDR3 DNA: TGTGCCACCAGCATTAACAGGGGGCGGCCCCAGCATTTT.

This rearrangement joins TRBV5-1 to TRBJ2-2, with D hard to call. This CDR3 is built from 15 residues. Trimming took 4 bases from V and 2 from J, leaving 12 bases between them. Germline CDR1 reads SGHRS; CDR2 reads YFSETQ. The CDR3 bases are TGCGCCAGCAGCCCGGACCTAATTAACACCGGGGAGCTGTTTTTT. Its translation: CASSPDLINTGELFF.

The chain is built from TRBV2 and TRBJ2-3, with D perhaps TRBD2 (5 bases). Germline values: CDR1 SNHLY, CDR2 FYNNEI. V lost 5 bases, J lost 11 bases, and 17 bases lay in between. The CDR3 loop spans 13 amino acids. CDR3 loop: CASSLLSVPRQYF. CDR3 in DNA: TGTGCCAGCAGTCTACTTAGCGTACCTCGGCAGTATTTT.

This chain joins TRBV9 and TRBJ2-3, with TRBD2 as a possible D gene (6 bases). Per the germline V gene, CDR1 is SGDLS and CDR2 is YYNGEE. CDR3 size: 13 residues. V was cut by 2 bases and J by 4 bases, with 8 bases left in between. The CDR3 spells CASSVEGSDTQYF. The CDR3 coding sequence is TGTGCCAGCAGCGTGGAGGGGTCAGATACGCAGTATTTT.

The table lists this clone with a few counts. The chain has TRBV9 and TRBJ2-1, with 7 bases identical to TRBD1. Losses at the gene ends were 3 bases for V and 6 bases for J; bases not matched to a gene: 6. Germline V gene data show CDR1 as SGDLS and CDR2 as YYNGEE. The CDR3 loop spans 14 amino acids. The CDR3 DNA is TGTGCCAGCAGCGGAGCTTACAGGGGCAATGAGCAGTTCTTC. Translated, it gives CASSGAYRGNEQFF.

The chain joins TRBV18 to TRBJ2-3; D not resolved. This CDR3 is built from 15 residues. Germline assignment: CDR1 KGHSH and CDR2 LQKENI. The V gene lost 2 bases and the J gene lost 0 bases, with 9 bases spanning the gap. CDR3 DNA sequence: TGTGCCAGCTCACCAGGCAGACAAAGCACAGATACGCAGTATTTT. It specifies CASSPGRQSTDTQYF.

The V and J genes are TRBV7-9 and TRBJ1-2, with D perhaps TRBD1 (6 bases). The V gene's germline CDR1 is SEHNR and CDR2 FQNEAQ (reference sequence). V dropped 7 bases and J dropped 5 bases, with 26 bases sitting between them. The CDR3 runs to 17 residues. For the CDR3, the DNA is TGTGCCAGCACCAATTCAGGGGCCGGCCAGCGATTTTATGGCTACACCTTC. Residues: CASTNSGAGQRFYGYTF.

The chain employs TRBV28 and TRBJ1-6; D remains unclear. CDR3 size: 16 residues. Germline V gene sequence: CDR1 MDHEN, CDR2 SYDVKM. Between the trimmed V and J ends, which lost 5 bases and 0 bases, there was a span of 11 bases. The chain's CDR3 is CASSPSGSSYNSPLHF. The CDR3 region has the DNA TGTGCCAGCAGTCCCTCGGGTAGCTCCTATAATTCACCCCTCCACTTT.

The rearrangement uses TRBV7-8 and TRBJ2-2; 11 positions match TRBD1. The CDR3 contains 16 residues. The germline CDR1 and CDR2 sequences are SGHVS and FQNEAQ. V lost 5 bases to trimming and J lost 1 base; unmatched junction nucleotides: 3. The CDR3 loop reads CASSPGTGGNTGELFF. In DNA, the CDR3 is TGTGCCAGCAGCCCCGGGACAGGGGGGAACACCGGGGAGCTGTTTTTT.

This clone was seen only once. The chain has TRBV9 and TRBJ2-7; 7 nucleotides agree with TRBD1. Germline CDR1 reads SGDLS; CDR2 reads YYNGEE. The CDR3 has 13 residues. V shed 4 bases and J 2 bases; nucleotides not matched to a gene: 3. The CDR3 DNA reads TGTGCCAGCAGCTTTGGACAGGCCTACGAGCAGTACTTC. Protein sequence: CASSFGQAYEQYF.